This paragraph covers one T cell receptor beta chain sequence. Random hexamers were used to reverse transcribe an amount of roughly 0.5 to 1 ug RNA. TCRdb re-called the immunoSEQ multiplex PCR reads through MiXCR, storing one row per CDR3 protein. The table includes under 150,000 distinct CDR3 sequences, about 94% detected once. The sample comes from a study of CD8 T cells in Susac syndrome. Trimming cost V 4 bases and J 1 base; bases outside gene matches: 3. Germline-derived CDR1 and CDR2 are PRHDT and FYEKMQ (reference sequence). The length of the CDR3 is 15 residues. Input material: CD4+ T cells from PBMCs. The chain couples TRBV13 to TRBJ2-7; 11 positions agree with TRBD2. This receptor was identified in a human donor with multiple sclerosis. The CDR3 protein is CASSYGLAGSYEQYF. CDR3 nucleotides: TGTGCCAGCAGCTATGGACTAGCGGGTTCCTACGAGCAGTACTTC.